This TCR beta chain was retrieved from a study of control samples from healthy donors and cancer patients. Method: immunoSEQ multiplex PCR; TCRdb's copy keeps in-frame clones and lacks some. The table shows about 120,000 clones, with more than 80% occurring only once. The V end was cut by 4 bases, the J end by 0 bases, with 13 bases between. Germline-derived CDR1 and CDR2 are SGHRS and YFSETQ. CDR3 size: 15 residues. The sequence was collected from a man in his fifties or sixties in good health. Sequences were obtained from blood. The chain couples TRBV5-1 to TRBJ1-2; D might be TRBD1 (5 bases). Here the CDR3 reads CASSGGTGANYGYTF. CDR3 nucleotide sequence: TGCGCCAGCAGCGGAGGGACGGGAGCTAACTATGGCTACACCTTC.